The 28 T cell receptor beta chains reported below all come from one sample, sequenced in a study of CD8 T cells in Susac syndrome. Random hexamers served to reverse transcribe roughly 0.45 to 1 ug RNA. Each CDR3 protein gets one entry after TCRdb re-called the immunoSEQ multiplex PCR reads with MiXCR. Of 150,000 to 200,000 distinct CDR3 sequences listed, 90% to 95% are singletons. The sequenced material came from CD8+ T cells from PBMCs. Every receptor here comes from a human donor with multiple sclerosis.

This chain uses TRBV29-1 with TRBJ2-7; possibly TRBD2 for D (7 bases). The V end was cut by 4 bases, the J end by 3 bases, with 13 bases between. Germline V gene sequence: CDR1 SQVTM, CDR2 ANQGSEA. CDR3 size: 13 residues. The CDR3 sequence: CSVGGGELYEQYF. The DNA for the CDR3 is TGCAGCGTTGGAGGGGGGGAACTCTACGAGCAGTACTTC.

The CDR3 DNA is TGCAGCGTTGGGGGGAGAGCTTTCTTT. Translating it yields CSVGGRAFF. J is TRBJ1-1 and V is TRBV29-1; tentative D call: TRBD1 (5 bases). Germline values: CDR1 SQVTM, CDR2 ANQGSEA. CDR3 length equals 9 residues. V lost 4 bases and J lost 10, with 7 bases in between.

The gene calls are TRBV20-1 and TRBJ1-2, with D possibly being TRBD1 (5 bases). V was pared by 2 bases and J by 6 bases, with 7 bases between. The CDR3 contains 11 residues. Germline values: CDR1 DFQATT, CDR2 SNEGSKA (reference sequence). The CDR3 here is CSARSTDGYTF. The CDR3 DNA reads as TGCAGTGCTAGATCGACAGATGGCTACACCTTC.

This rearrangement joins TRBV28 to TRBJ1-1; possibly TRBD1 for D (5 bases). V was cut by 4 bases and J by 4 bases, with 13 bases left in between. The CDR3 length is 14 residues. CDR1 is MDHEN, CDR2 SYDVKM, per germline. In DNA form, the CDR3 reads TGTGCCAGCAGTTCACTCCACGGGGGCACTGAAGCTTTCTTT. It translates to CASSSLHGGTEAFF.

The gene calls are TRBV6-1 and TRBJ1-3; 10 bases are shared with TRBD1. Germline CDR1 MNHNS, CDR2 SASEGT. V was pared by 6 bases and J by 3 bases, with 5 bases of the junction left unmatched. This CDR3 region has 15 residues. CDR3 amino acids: CASRDRGQGGNTIYF. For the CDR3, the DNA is TGTGCCAGCAGAGACAGGGGGCAAGGTGGAAACACCATATATTTT.

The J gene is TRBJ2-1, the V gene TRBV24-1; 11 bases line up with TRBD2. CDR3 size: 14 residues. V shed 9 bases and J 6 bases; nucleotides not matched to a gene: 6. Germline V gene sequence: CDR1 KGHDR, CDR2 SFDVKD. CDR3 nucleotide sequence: TGTGCCACCGGCACTAGCGGGAGCCCCAATGAGCAGTTCTTC. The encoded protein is CATGTSGSPNEQFF.

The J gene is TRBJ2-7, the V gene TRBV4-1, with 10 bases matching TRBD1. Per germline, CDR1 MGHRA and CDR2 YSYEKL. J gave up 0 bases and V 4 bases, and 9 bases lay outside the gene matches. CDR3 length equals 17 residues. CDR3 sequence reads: CASSLIGTGDISYEQYF. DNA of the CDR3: TGCGCCAGCAGCCTAATAGGGACAGGGGACATCTCCTACGAGCAGTACTTC.

The CDR3 region is CASSDEYSNQPQHF. CDR3 nucleotide sequence: TGTGCCAGCAGTGACGAGTATAGCAATCAGCCCCAGCATTTT. The chain uses TRBV2 and TRBJ1-5; D unclear. In germline, CDR1 is SNHLY, CDR2 FYNNEI. The CDR3 extends over 14 amino acids. Trimming removed 3 bases from V and 0 bases from J, with 6 bases in between.

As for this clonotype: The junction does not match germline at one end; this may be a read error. The CDR3 DNA is TGCAGCGTGGAAGCGGGAGAGTACGAGCAGTACTTC. The encoded protein is CSVEAGEYEQYF. The chain employs TRBV29-1 and TRBJ2-7; 8 nucleotides match TRBD2. CDR3 length: 12 amino acids. Germline V gene sequence: CDR1 SQVTM, CDR2 ANQGSEA.

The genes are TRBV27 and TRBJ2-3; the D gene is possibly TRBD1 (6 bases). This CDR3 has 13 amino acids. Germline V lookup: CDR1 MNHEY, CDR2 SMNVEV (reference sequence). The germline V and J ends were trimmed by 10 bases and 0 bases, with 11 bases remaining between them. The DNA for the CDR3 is TGTGCCACCGAGGACAGAAGCACAGATACGCAGTATTTT. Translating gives CATEDRSTDTQYF.

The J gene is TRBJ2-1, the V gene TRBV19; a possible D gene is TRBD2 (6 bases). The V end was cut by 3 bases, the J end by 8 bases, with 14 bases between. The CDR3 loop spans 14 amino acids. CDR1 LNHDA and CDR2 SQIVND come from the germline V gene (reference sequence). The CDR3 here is CASSMSLAWDEQFF. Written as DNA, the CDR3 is TGTGCCAGTAGTATGAGTCTAGCGTGGGATGAGCAGTTCTTC.

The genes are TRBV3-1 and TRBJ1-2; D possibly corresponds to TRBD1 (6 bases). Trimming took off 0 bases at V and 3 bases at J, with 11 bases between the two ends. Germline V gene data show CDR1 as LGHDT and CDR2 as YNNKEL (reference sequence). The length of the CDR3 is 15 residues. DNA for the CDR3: TGTGCCAGCAGCCAAGATTGGAAGGGGGACTATGGCTACACCTTC. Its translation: CASSQDWKGDYGYTF. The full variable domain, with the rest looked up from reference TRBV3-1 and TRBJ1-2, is DTAVSQTPKYLVTQMGNDKSIKCEQNLGHDTMYWYKQDSKKFLKIMFSYNNKELIINETVPNRFSPKSPDKAHLNLHINSLELGDSAVYFCASSQDWKGDYGYTFGSGTRLTVV.

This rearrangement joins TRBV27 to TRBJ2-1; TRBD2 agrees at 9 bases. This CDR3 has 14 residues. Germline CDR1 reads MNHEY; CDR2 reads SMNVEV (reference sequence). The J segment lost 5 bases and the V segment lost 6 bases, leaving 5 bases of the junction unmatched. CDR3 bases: TGTGCCAGCAGCCATCGGACTAGCGACAATGAGCAGTTCTTC. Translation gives CASSHRTSDNEQFF.

Written as DNA, the CDR3 is TGTGCCAGCACCGCGGGGACAGGGCGGAATGAGCAGTTCTTC. Protein product: CASTAGTGRNEQFF. The rearrangement joins TRBV5-6 to TRBJ2-1, with TRBD1 identical over 9 bases. CDR1 and CDR2 from the germline V gene are SGHDT and YYEEEE. The CDR3 extends over 14 amino acids. With 6 bases clipped from V and 7 bases from J, the junction kept 8 bases outside the gene matches.

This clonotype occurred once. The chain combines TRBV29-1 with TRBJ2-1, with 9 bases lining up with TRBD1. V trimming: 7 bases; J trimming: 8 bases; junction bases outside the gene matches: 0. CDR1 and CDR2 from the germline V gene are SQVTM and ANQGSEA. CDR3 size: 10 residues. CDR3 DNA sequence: TGCAGCGGACAGGGGGATGAGCAGTTCTTC. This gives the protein CSGQGDEQFF.

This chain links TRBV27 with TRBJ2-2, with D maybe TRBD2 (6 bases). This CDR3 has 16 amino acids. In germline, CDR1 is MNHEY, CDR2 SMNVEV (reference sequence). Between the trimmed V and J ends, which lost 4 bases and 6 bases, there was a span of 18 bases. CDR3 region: CASSSRRLARAGELFF. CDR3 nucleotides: TGTGCCAGCAGTTCTCGCAGGCTAGCGAGGGCCGGGGAGCTGTTTTTT.

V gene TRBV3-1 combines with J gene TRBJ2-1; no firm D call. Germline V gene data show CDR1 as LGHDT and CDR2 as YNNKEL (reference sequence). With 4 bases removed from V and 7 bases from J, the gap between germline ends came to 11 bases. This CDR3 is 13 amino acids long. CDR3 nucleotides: TGTGCCAGCAGCCCAAGTGCAGTGAATGAGCAGTTCTTC. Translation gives CASSPSAVNEQFF.

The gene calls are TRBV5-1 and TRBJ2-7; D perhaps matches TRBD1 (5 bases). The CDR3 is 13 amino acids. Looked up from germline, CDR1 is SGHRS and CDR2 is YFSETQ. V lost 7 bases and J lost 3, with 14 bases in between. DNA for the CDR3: TGCGCCAGCGGCCTCGGGCAGGGCTACGAGCAGTACTTC. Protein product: CASGLGQGYEQYF.

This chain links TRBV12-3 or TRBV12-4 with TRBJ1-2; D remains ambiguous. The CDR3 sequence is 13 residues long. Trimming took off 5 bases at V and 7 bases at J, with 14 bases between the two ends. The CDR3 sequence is CASSQSFAIGYTF. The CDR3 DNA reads TGTGCCAGCAGTCAATCCTTTGCGATTGGCTACACCTTC.

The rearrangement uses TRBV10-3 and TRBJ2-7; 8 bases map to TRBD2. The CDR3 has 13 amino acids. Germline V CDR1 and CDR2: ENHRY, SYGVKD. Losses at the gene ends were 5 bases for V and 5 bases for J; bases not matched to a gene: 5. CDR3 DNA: TGTGCCATCAGTCCCTTAGCGGGAAACGAGCAGTACTTC. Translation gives CAISPLAGNEQYF.

This CDR3 reads CSARDGGAGEPEQYF. For the CDR3, the DNA is TGCAGTGCTAGAGATGGGGGAGCGGGAGAACCCGAGCAGTACTTC. This sequence joins TRBV20-1 and TRBJ2-7; 8 nucleotides align to TRBD2. Trimming cost V 0 bases and J 6 bases; bases outside gene matches: 10. The CDR3 consists of 15 residues. Germline V gene sequence: CDR1 DFQATT, CDR2 SNEGSKA (reference sequence).

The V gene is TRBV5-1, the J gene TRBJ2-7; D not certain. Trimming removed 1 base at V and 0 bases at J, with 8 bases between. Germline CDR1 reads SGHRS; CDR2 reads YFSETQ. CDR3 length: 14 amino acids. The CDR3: CASSLTSLSYEQYF. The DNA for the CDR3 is TGCGCCAGCAGCTTGACTTCCCTCTCCTACGAGCAGTACTTC.

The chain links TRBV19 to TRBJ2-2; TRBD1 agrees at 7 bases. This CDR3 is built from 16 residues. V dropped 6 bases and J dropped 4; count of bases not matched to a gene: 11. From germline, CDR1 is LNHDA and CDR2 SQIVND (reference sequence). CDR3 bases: TGTGCCAGTAGCCTGACAGGGATTGGTGGCACCGGGGAGCTGTTTTTT. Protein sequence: CASSLTGIGGTGELFF. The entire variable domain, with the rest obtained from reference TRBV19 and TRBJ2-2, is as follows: DGGITQSPKYLFRKEGQNVTLSCEQNLNHDAMYWYRQDPGQGLRLIYYSQIVNDFQKGDIAEGYSVSREKKESFPLTVTSAQKNPTAFYLCASSLTGIGGTGELFFGEGSRLTVL.

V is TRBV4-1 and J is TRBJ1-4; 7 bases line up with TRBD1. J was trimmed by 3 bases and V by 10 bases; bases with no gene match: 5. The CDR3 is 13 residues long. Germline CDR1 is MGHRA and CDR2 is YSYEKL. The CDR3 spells CAISGTANEKLFF. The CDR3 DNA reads TGCGCCATCTCCGGGACAGCTAATGAAAAACTGTTTTTT.

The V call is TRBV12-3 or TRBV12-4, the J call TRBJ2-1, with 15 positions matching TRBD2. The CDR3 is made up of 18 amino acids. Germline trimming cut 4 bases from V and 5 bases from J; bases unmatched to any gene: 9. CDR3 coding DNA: TGTGCCAGCAGTTCTACCGGGACTAGCGGGAGGAAAGACAATGAGCAGTTCTTC. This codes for CASSSTGTSGRKDNEQFF.

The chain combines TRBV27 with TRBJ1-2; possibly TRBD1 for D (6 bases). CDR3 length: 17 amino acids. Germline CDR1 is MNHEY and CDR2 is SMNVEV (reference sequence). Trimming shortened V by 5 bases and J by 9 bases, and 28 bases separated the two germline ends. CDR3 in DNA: TGTGCCAGCAGTCCCCTTTGGACGGGGACATTCCACTCCCGCTACACCTTC. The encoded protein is CASSPLWTGTFHSRYTF.

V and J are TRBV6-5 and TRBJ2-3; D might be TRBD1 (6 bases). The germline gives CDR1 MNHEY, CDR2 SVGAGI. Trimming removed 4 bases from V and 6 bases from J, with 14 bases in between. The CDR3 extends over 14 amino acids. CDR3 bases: TGTGCCAGCAGTTCGGCAGGGGACCTTGATACGCAGTATTTT. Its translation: CASSSAGDLDTQYF.

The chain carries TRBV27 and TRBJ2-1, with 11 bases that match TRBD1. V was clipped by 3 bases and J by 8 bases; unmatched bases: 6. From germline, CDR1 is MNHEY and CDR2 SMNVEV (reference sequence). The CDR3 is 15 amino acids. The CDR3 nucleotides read TGTGCCAGCAGTTTGTTGGACAGGGGGCCGGATGAGCAGTTCTTC. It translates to CASSLLDRGPDEQFF.